This entry lists 22 T cell receptor beta chains sequenced from one sample in a study of cytomegalovirus exposure and HLA in healthy donors. Primers included in the PCR were 60 Vbeta and 13 Jbeta primers. The assay was immunoSEQ multiplex PCR, and TCRdb's table has in-frame clones only and misses some. The table has more than 130,000 clones, 60% to 80% seen once. The sample was PBMCs. Receptors originate from a male donor in good health and CMV-seronegative.

V gene TRBV30 combines with J gene TRBJ2-6; no clear D. The V gene lost 3 bases and the J gene lost 2 bases, with 11 bases spanning the gap. The germline gives CDR1 GTSNPN, CDR2 SVGIG (reference sequence). There are 15 residues in the CDR3. The CDR3 DNA is TGTGCCTGGAGGTTGGGCTCGGCTGGGGCCAACGTCCTGACTTTC. Its translation is CAWRLGSAGANVLTF.

This clone was observed once. The chain has TRBV7-8 and TRBJ1-1, with a tentative D call TRBD1 (5 bases). This CDR3 spans 16 amino acids. The germline V and J ends were trimmed by 2 bases and 7 bases, with 20 bases remaining between them. Germline V lookup: CDR1 SGHVS, CDR2 FQNEAQ. Written as DNA, the CDR3 is TGTGCCAGCAGCTTAATTGGGGCAGCGCCGCTTCTTGAAGCTTTCTTT. It specifies CASSLIGAAPLLEAFF.

This chain connects TRBV7-9 to TRBJ1-2; the D gene is possibly TRBD1 (6 bases). Germline CDR1 is SEHNR and CDR2 is FQNEAQ (reference sequence). The CDR3 is 18 amino acids. Trimming cost V 3 bases and J 4 bases, with 24 bases left between them. The CDR3 DNA reads as TGTGCCAGCAGCTTTCATACAGGGCCCGATGGGTCCCTCTATGGCTACACCTTC. It translates to CASSFHTGPDGSLYGYTF.

The gene calls are TRBV4-3 and TRBJ2-2; 8 bases are a match to TRBD2. Trimming removed 4 bases from V and 6 bases from J; junction bases left unmatched: 10. This CDR3 is 16 amino acids long. Germline CDR1 LGHNA, CDR2 YSLEER. In nucleotides, the CDR3 is TGCGCCAGCAGCCTAGGTAGCGGGAACGCCGCCGGGGAGCTGTTTTTT. Its protein product is CASSLGSGNAAGELFF.

The chain joins TRBV2 to TRBJ1-6; D gene unclear. The germline V gene encodes CDR1 SNHLY and CDR2 FYNNEI. This CDR3 has 16 residues. With 2 bases removed from V and 9 bases from J, the gap between germline ends came to 17 bases. The CDR3 DNA sequence: TGTGCCAGCAGTGAACGGGAATCACGGGCGGGTTCACCCCTCCACTTT. It is translated as CASSERESRAGSPLHF.

The chain carries TRBV19 and TRBJ1-5; 11 bases match TRBD1. CDR3 length: 14 residues. The V gene end was trimmed by 5 bases and the J gene end by 6 bases; junction bases not matched to a gene: 3. CDR1 LNHDA and CDR2 SQIVND come from the germline V gene (reference sequence). The CDR3: CASSSGTGGQPQHF. The CDR3 DNA reads TGTGCCAGTAGTTCCGGGACAGGGGGTCAGCCCCAGCATTTT.

The rearrangement joins TRBV9 to TRBJ2-3; the D gene is possibly TRBD1 (6 bases). The CDR3 has 13 amino acids. Looked up from germline, CDR1 is SGDLS and CDR2 is YYNGEE. Trimming removed 0 bases at V and 6 bases at J, with 8 bases between. The CDR3 bases are TGTGCCAGCAGCGTAGAGAGGGGGGATACGCAGTATTTT. It translates to CASSVERGDTQYF. Variable domain in full (rest from reference TRBV9 and TRBJ2-3): DSGVTQTPKHLITATGQRVTLRCSPRSGDLSVYWYQQSLDQGLQFLIQYYNGEERAKGNILERFSAQQFPDLHSELNLSSLELGDSALYFCASSVERGDTQYFGPGTRLTVL.

This clone has a handful of counts. The V call is TRBV7-9, the J call TRBJ2-3; 7 bases match TRBD1. Germline V gives CDR1 SEHNR, CDR2 FQNEAQ (reference sequence). This CDR3 is built from 14 residues. Trimming cost V 1 base and J 5 bases; bases outside gene matches: 3. The CDR3 loop is CASSLGGGVDTQYF. CDR3 nucleotides: TGTGCCAGCAGCTTAGGAGGGGGCGTAGATACGCAGTATTTT.

This rearrangement joins TRBV18 to TRBJ1-6, with 8 bases matching TRBD1. This CDR3 spans 16 amino acids. The germline CDR1 and CDR2 sequences are KGHSH and LQKENI. V lost 3 bases to trimming and J lost 8 bases; unmatched junction nucleotides: 9. DNA for the CDR3: TGTGCCAGCTCACCCATCGACAGGGGAGGTGATTCACCCCTCCACTTT. Translated: CASSPIDRGGDSPLHF.

This chain connects TRBV11-2 to TRBJ2-3; TRBD2 matches at 10 bases. This CDR3 has 15 residues. The V segment lost 4 bases and the J segment 6 bases; nucleotides outside the gene matches: 7. The germline CDR1 and CDR2 sequences are SGHAT and FQNNGV. The chain's CDR3 is CASSSQRGGGDTQYF. The CDR3 DNA follows: TGTGCCAGCAGCTCACAGCGGGGGGGCGGTGATACGCAGTATTTT.

This chain links TRBV5-1 with TRBJ2-3; the D gene is possibly TRBD1 (6 bases). Germline loops: CDR1 SGHRS, CDR2 YFSETQ. The V gene lost 4 bases and the J gene lost 0 bases, with 15 bases spanning the gap. The CDR3 is 16 residues long. The CDR3 nucleotides are TGCGCCAGCAGCCGCGGCCAGGACAGTAGCACAGATACGCAGTATTTT. It translates to CASSRGQDSSTDTQYF.

This chain uses TRBV25-1 with TRBJ2-1; D is uncertain. Looked up from germline, CDR1 is MGHDK and CDR2 is SYGVNS. The CDR3 loop spans 12 amino acids. V shed 1 base and J shed 10 bases, with 8 bases lying between them. The CDR3 region has the DNA TGTGCCAGCAGTGAATCAAACAGAGAGCAGTTCTTC. It is translated as CASSESNREQFF.

This clone was observed once. The chain joins TRBV4-1 to TRBJ1-1; 7 bases align to TRBD1. The length of the CDR3 is 16 residues. Trimming removed 4 bases from V and 2 bases from J; junction bases left unmatched: 10. Germline CDR1 reads MGHRA; CDR2 reads YSYEKL. This CDR3 is CASSPVLGTANTEAFF. In DNA, the CDR3 is TGCGCCAGCAGCCCCGTACTCGGGACAGCCAACACTGAAGCTTTCTTT.

The chain's CDR3 is CASSLGGGLVRETQYF. The CDR3 coding sequence is TGTGCCAGCAGCCTCGGCGGGGGGTTAGTGCGGGAGACCCAGTACTTC. The chain is built from TRBV5-4 and TRBJ2-5; 8 bases match TRBD2. Germline V gene sequence: CDR1 SGHNT, CDR2 YYREEE (reference sequence). This CDR3 has 16 amino acids. J was trimmed by 5 bases and V by 4 bases; bases with no gene match: 13. Complete variable domain (other parts from reference TRBV5-4 and TRBJ2-5): ETGVTQSPTHLIKTRGQQVTLRCSSQSGHNTVSWYQQALGQGPQFIFQYYREEENGRGNFPPRFSGLQFPNYSSELNVNALELDDSALYLCASSLGGGLVRETQYFGPGTRLLVL.

In regard to this clone: The same CDR3 is also encoded by other DNA sequences in this sample. The chain employs TRBV7-8 and TRBJ2-7; a possible D gene is TRBD1 (5 bases). Germline V gives CDR1 SGHVS, CDR2 FQNEAQ. Trimming took off 4 bases at V and 2 bases at J, with 9 bases between the two ends. The CDR3 is 13 amino acids. The CDR3 loop reads CASSSDRPYEQYF. As DNA, the CDR3 is TGTGCCAGCAGCTCCGACAGACCCTACGAGCAGTACTTC.

J is TRBJ1-1 and V is TRBV4-2; possibly TRBD1 for D (5 bases). Germline V gives CDR1 LGHNA, CDR2 YNFKEQ. V lost 0 bases to trimming and J lost 9 bases, with 17 bases between them. The CDR3 loop spans 15 amino acids. The CDR3 spells CASSQDNRDSIQAFF. The DNA for the CDR3 is TGTGCCAGCAGCCAAGATAACCGCGACAGCATACAAGCTTTCTTT.

The rearrangement joins TRBV4-2 to TRBJ2-5, with 9 bases matching TRBD2. The J call is uncertain, as TRBJ2-7 better fits the DNA end. This CDR3 has 15 residues. Germline CDR1 reads LGHNA; CDR2 reads YNFKEQ. CDR3 in amino acids: CASSQVAGVPYEQYF. DNA for the CDR3: TGTGCCAGCAGCCAAGTAGCGGGGGTCCCCTACGAGCAGTACTTC.

This clone was detected only a few times. The J gene is TRBJ2-1, the V gene TRBV10-3, with D perhaps TRBD2 (5 bases). Trimming removed 2 bases at V and 7 bases at J, with 12 bases between. This CDR3 spans 14 amino acids. CDR1 is ENHRY, CDR2 SYGVKD, per germline. The chain's CDR3 is CAISEREFLNEQFF. For the CDR3, the DNA is TGTGCCATCAGTGAGAGGGAGTTTTTAAATGAGCAGTTCTTC.

CDR3 in amino acids: CASSLGETGYNEQFF. Here the CDR3 DNA reads TGCGCCAGCAGCTTGGGGGAGACCGGATACAATGAGCAGTTCTTC. The V call is TRBV5-1, the J call TRBJ2-1; possibly TRBD2 for D (5 bases). Trimming stripped 0 bases from V and 4 bases from J, with 11 bases between. CDR1 SGHRS and CDR2 YFSETQ come from the germline V gene. The CDR3 sequence is 15 residues long.

The CDR3 bases are TGTGCCAGCAGCTTAGTAGCCGGGACAGTACCGACTGAAGCTTTCTTT. As protein: CASSLVAGTVPTEAFF. J is TRBJ1-1 and V is TRBV7-2; 7 positions agree with TRBD1. Trimming removed 1 base from V and 5 bases from J; junction bases left unmatched: 10. The germline V gene encodes CDR1 SGHTA and CDR2 FQGNSA. The CDR3 sequence is 16 residues long.

This clone was seen a single time. The J gene is TRBJ2-7, the V gene TRBV7-8; 7 bases align to TRBD2. The junction had 0 bases not matched to a gene; V was cut back by 5 bases and J by 5 bases. The CDR3 runs 11 residues. Germline V lookup: CDR1 SGHVS, CDR2 FQNEAQ. The DNA for the CDR3 is TGTGCCAGCAGCCGGGGGGACGAGCAGTACTTC. Translated, it gives CASSRGDEQYF.

This chain uses TRBV7-2 with TRBJ1-4; TRBD1 is a possible D gene (6 bases). Germline values: CDR1 SGHTA, CDR2 FQGNSA. V was pared by 6 bases and J by 8 bases, with 16 bases between. The CDR3 length is 14 residues. The chain's CDR3 is CASSSGPGDEKLFF. In DNA form, the CDR3 reads TGTGCCAGCAGTTCCGGGCCAGGGGACGAAAAACTGTTTTTT.